One and the same sample provided the 5 T cell receptor beta chains below, sequenced in a study of beta chain features in type 1 diabetes (dated by TCRdb to the late 2010s). Libraries came from the immunoSEQ multiplex PCR assay. The High Capacity cDNA Reverse Transcription Kit was used to reverse transcribe all of the isolated RNA, meaning that expressed TCRB transcripts were what got sequenced. Not all clones reach the TCRdb copy of this immuneACCESS table, which keeps in-frame sequences only. Checked studies attribute under half of the gap to unresolved V genes and leave the rest unexplained. The sample profile shows under 250,000 clones; about 26% of them were found once. The top ten clonotypes cover 4% of the sample. The sample was central memory CD4+ T cells from blood. These receptors were obtained from a man aged 25-45 years in good health.

In its sample, this clone was seen many times. The chain carries TRBV5-1 and TRBJ2-3, with D possibly being TRBD1 or TRBD2 (6 bases each). The germline V gene encodes CDR1 SGHRS and CDR2 YFSETQ. Trimming removed 4 bases at V and 5 bases at J, with 20 bases between. The CDR3 length is 16 residues. CDR3 nucleotide sequence: TGCGCCAGCAGCGCCGGTATCGGGGGCCTGAGAGATACGCAGTATTTT. Encoded protein: CASSAGIGGLRDTQYF.

The V call is TRBV5-6, the J call TRBJ2-7; TRBD2 matches at 7 bases. There are 17 residues in the CDR3. Trimming at V came to 3 bases and at J to 0 bases, leaving 12 bases not matched to a gene. Germline V gene lookup returns CDR1 SGHDT and CDR2 YYEEEE. CDR3 nucleotides: TGTGCCAGCAGCTCAACATTACTAGCGAAAAGCTCCTACGAGCAGTACTTC. Amino acids: CASSSTLLAKSSYEQYF.

The chain recombines TRBV4-2 with TRBJ2-1; D uncertain. Trimming took off 0 bases at V and 5 bases at J, with 11 bases between the two ends. Germline CDR1 is LGHNA and CDR2 is YNFKEQ. The CDR3 is 15 amino acids. CDR3: CASSQEHQSDNEQFF. In DNA form, the CDR3 reads TGTGCCAGCAGCCAAGAACACCAGTCGGACAATGAGCAGTTCTTC.

The sample holds many counts of this clone. The V call is TRBV10-3, the J call TRBJ2-1, with no clear D. Trimming stripped 4 bases from V and 5 bases from J, with 3 bases between. Germline CDR1 is ENHRY and CDR2 is SYGVKD. This CDR3 contains 11 residues. The CDR3 DNA follows: TGTGCCATCAGTGGCGACAATGAGCAGTTCTTC. Its translation is CAISGDNEQFF.

V is TRBV9 and J is TRBJ2-6; D is possibly TRBD2 (5 bases). Germline-derived CDR1 and CDR2 are SGDLS and YYNGEE. There are 17 residues in the CDR3. Trimming removed 0 bases from V and 0 bases from J, with 10 bases in between. The CDR3 here is CASSVGGGGSGANVLTF. For the CDR3, the DNA is TGTGCCAGCAGCGTAGGAGGAGGCGGCTCTGGGGCCAACGTCCTGACTTTC.